This TCR beta chain was sequenced during a study of CXCR3-negative and CXCR3-positive naive CD8 T cells. Study results and limitations: TRB CDR3 properties were used to infer TCR strength, and surface CD5 was comparable between naive subsets. Naive cells that were CXCR3-negative or CXCR3-positive used TRBV-TRBJ genes alike, while memory cells diverged. Hydrophobicity of TRB CDR3s was greater in CXCR3-positive naive cells than in CXCR3-negative naive cells.

UMI-labeled TRB cDNA libraries were prepared by 5' RACE. With the 5' RACE reads reprocessed, TCRdb shows one record per CDR3 protein and no DNA. Its table records nearly 110,000 distinct CDR3 sequences. The length of the CDR3 is 15 residues. Germline values: CDR1 SGHDT, CDR2 YYEEEE. For this clonotype: Its antigen remains unknown.

CD8+ T cell subsets were each sorted in triplicate, about 290,000 cells apiece. CD45RO-CCR7+CD27+CD95- expression identified naive CD8+ T cells. This clonotype was obtained from a human donor in good health. Some clones in this sample may be carry-over from other donors' samples. This chain links TRBV5-6 with TRBJ2-7; TCRdb returns TRBD1, unconfirmable since there is no DNA. The sequenced material came from naive CXCR3+ CD8+ T cells from blood. Subset in this sample: CD45RO-CCR7+CD27+CD95- naive CD8+ T cells expressing CXCR3 (TNR3+). The CDR3 here is CASSLGRDLTYEQYF.